A single count supports the clone carrying this T cell receptor beta chain. The data derive from a study of T cell responses to AZD1222 COVID-19 vaccine. Produced via immunoSEQ multiplex PCR; TCRdb's table is partial and in-frame only. The table records 100,000 to 150,000 clones, roughly 88% of them present only once. The V gene lost 3 bases and the J gene lost 5 bases, with 2 bases spanning the gap. The CDR3 covers 9 residues. The germline V gene has CDR1 DFQATT and CDR2 SNEGSKA (reference sequence). The source was peripheral blood, collected on day 0 of MenACWY control vaccination. This receptor was identified in an adult in good health. The rearrangement uses TRBV20-1 and TRBJ2-7; D is unclear. The CDR3 loop is CSASHEQYF. The CDR3 DNA is TGCAGTGCTAGTCACGAGCAGTACTTC.